This T cell receptor beta chain was found in a study of post-analysis software for immune sequencing data. Study-level points and caveats: Roughly 5 TRBV segments (TRBV5-6, TRBV5-1 and TRBV20-1 among them) occurred more frequently in patients than in controls.

The CDR3 sequence is 13 residues long. Germline V gives CDR1 SQVTM, CDR2 ANQGSEA. V shed 4 bases, J shed 4 bases, and the junction held 5 bases outside the gene matches. The library was made from cDNA and included unique molecular identifiers. TCRdb reanalysed the PCR reads using MiXCR and keeps one entry per CDR3 protein. Seen here are roughly 800,000 distinct CDR3 sequences, about 50% observed once, and the top ten hold approximately 4.3%. A word on this clonotype: What it binds is unknown.

The receptor was derived from a girl between 10 and 17 years old with multiple sclerosis. This chain connects TRBV29-1 to TRBJ1-1, with 8 bases aligning to TRBD1. The sample was blood. This chain's CDR3 is CSVGQGARTEAFF. The CDR3 DNA sequence: TGCAGCGTTGGTCAGGGGGCGCGCACTGAAGCTTTCTTT.